A selection of T cell receptor beta chains follows, all from one sample in a study of T-cell reconstitution after alpha-beta-depleted transplantation in children. TCRdb analysed the PCR reads with MiXCR anew, one entry per CDR3 protein. The table lists hundreds of thousands of distinct CDR3 sequences, roughly 8.3% of them singletons, with approximately 34% in the top ten. This specimen consisted of PBMCs, mostly from graft donor cells, obtained 360 days after TCRalphabeta/CD19-depleted stem cell transplant. These receptors were collected from a male patient aged 2-15 years who had a stem cell transplant for acute myeloid leukemia, so the T cells may come from the graft donor. Both conserved end residues are part of each CDR3. Fields, in order: J gene, CDR3 length, V gene, clone size, D gene, CDR3 protein, CDR3 DNA. The D gene is left open where the match is weak. Clone size is given for some rows only: seen once, a few or many times, or a class if the clone is expanded.

J gene: TRBJ2-1
CDR3 length: 12
V gene: TRBV7-3
clone size: many
D gene: .
CDR3 protein: CASSLLGGEQFF
CDR3 DNA: TGTGCCAGCAGCCTACTCGGAGGTGAGCAGTTCTTC

J gene: TRBJ1-1
CDR3 length: 14
V gene: TRBV20-1
clone size: few
D gene: .
CDR3 protein: CSVSGPGMGTEAFF
CDR3 DNA: TGCAGTGTTTCTGGACCGGGGATGGGCACTGAAGCTTTCTTT

J gene: TRBJ2-6
CDR3 length: 20
V gene: TRBV5-1
clone size: .
D gene: TRBD2
CDR3 protein: CASSLGTLLAGRSGANVLTF
CDR3 DNA: TGCGCCAGCAGCTTGGGTACCCTCTTAGCGGGGCGCTCTGGGGCCAACGTCCTGACTTTC

J gene: TRBJ2-3
CDR3 length: 17
V gene: TRBV20-1
clone size: .
D gene: TRBD2
CDR3 protein: CSARAPTSGRSTDTQYF
CDR3 DNA: TGCAGTGCTAGAGCCCCGACTAGCGGGAGATCCACAGATACGCAGTATTTT

J gene: TRBJ2-1
CDR3 length: 16
V gene: TRBV6-2/TRBV6-3
clone size: .
D gene: TRBD2
CDR3 protein: CASSRLAGRVYNEQFF
CDR3 DNA: TGTGCCAGCAGTCGACTAGCGGGTAGGGTTTACAATGAGCAGTTCTTC

J gene: TRBJ2-3
CDR3 length: 17
V gene: TRBV5-1
clone size: many
D gene: .
CDR3 protein: CASSPIGPRNPTDTQYF
CDR3 DNA: TGCGCCAGCAGCCCCATAGGACCAAGGAACCCTACAGATACGCAGTATTTT

J gene: TRBJ2-2
CDR3 length: 16
V gene: TRBV5-5
clone size: few
D gene: TRBD2
CDR3 protein: CASSFSGRANTGELFF
CDR3 DNA: TGTGCCAGCAGCTTTAGCGGGAGGGCGAACACCGGGGAGCTGTTTTTT

J gene: TRBJ1-5
CDR3 length: 14
V gene: TRBV5-1
clone size: many
D gene: .
CDR3 protein: CASQAAGDTQPQHF
CDR3 DNA: TGCGCCAGCCAAGCGGCGGGGGACACTCAGCCCCAGCATTTT

J gene: TRBJ1-5
CDR3 length: 15
V gene: TRBV10-3
clone size: few
D gene: .
CDR3 protein: CAISESAAGMWPQHF
CDR3 DNA: TGTGCCATCAGTGAGTCGGCGGCAGGAATGTGGCCCCAGCATTTT

J gene: TRBJ1-5
CDR3 length: 16
V gene: TRBV5-5
clone size: .
D gene: TRBD1
CDR3 protein: CASSYTGGRSNQPQHF
CDR3 DNA: TGTGCCAGCAGCTATACAGGGGGCCGAAGCAATCAGCCCCAGCATTTT

J gene: TRBJ1-2
CDR3 length: 8
V gene: TRBV29-1
clone size: .
D gene: .
CDR3 protein: CSVGGYTF
CDR3 DNA: TGCAGCGTCGGCGGCTACACCTTC

J gene: TRBJ1-1
CDR3 length: 12
V gene: TRBV28
clone size: many
D gene: .
CDR3 protein: CASSLIRTEAFF
CDR3 DNA: TGTGCCAGCAGTCTAATACGCACTGAAGCTTTCTTT

J gene: TRBJ2-5
CDR3 length: 13
V gene: TRBV12-3/TRBV12-4
clone size: many
D gene: TRBD1
CDR3 protein: CASSPGQGETQYF
CDR3 DNA: TGTGCCAGCAGCCCGGGACAGGGTGAGACCCAGTACTTC

J gene: TRBJ2-5
CDR3 length: 15
V gene: TRBV19
clone size: .
D gene: .
CDR3 protein: CASSIDPAAQETQYF
CDR3 DNA: TGTGCCAGTAGTATAGATCCCGCAGCTCAAGAGACCCAGTACTTC

J gene: TRBJ2-7
CDR3 length: 13
V gene: TRBV7-2
clone size: few
D gene: TRBD2
CDR3 protein: CASRGGSSYEQYF
CDR3 DNA: TGTGCCAGCAGGGGCGGGAGCTCCTACGAGCAGTACTTC

J gene: TRBJ2-5
CDR3 length: 13
V gene: TRBV4-3
clone size: .
D gene: .
CDR3 protein: CASSQLGEETQYF
CDR3 DNA: TGCGCCAGCAGCCAATTGGGGGAAGAGACCCAGTACTTC

J gene: TRBJ1-5
CDR3 length: 15
V gene: TRBV12-3/TRBV12-4
clone size: many
D gene: .
CDR3 protein: CASSSRRGGNQPQHF
CDR3 DNA: TGTGCCAGCAGTTCCCGCAGGGGTGGCAATCAGCCCCAGCATTTT

J gene: TRBJ2-4
CDR3 length: 18
V gene: TRBV11-2
clone size: many
D gene: .
CDR3 protein: CASSPGSGSMWAKNIQYF
CDR3 DNA: TGTGCCAGCAGCCCAGGGTCCGGTTCTATGTGGGCCAAAAACATTCAGTACTTC

J gene: TRBJ1-5
CDR3 length: 16
V gene: TRBV2
clone size: few
D gene: TRBD1
CDR3 protein: CASSVYSGQANQPQHF
CDR3 DNA: TGTGCCAGCAGTGTCTACTCGGGACAGGCCAATCAGCCCCAGCATTTT

J gene: TRBJ1-2
CDR3 length: 11
V gene: TRBV2
clone size: .
D gene: .
CDR3 protein: CASSGAYGYTF
CDR3 DNA: TGTGCCAGCAGTGGGGCCTATGGCTACACCTTC

J gene: TRBJ2-2
CDR3 length: 14
V gene: TRBV6-5
clone size: few
D gene: .
CDR3 protein: CASSYIGSGGELFF
CDR3 DNA: TGTGCCAGCAGTTACATAGGTTCCGGCGGGGAGCTGTTTTTT

J gene: TRBJ2-1
CDR3 length: 14
V gene: TRBV30
clone size: .
D gene: .
CDR3 protein: CAWSVTSLGNEQFF
CDR3 DNA: TGTGCCTGGAGTGTGACTAGTTTGGGCAATGAGCAGTTCTTC

J gene: TRBJ1-1
CDR3 length: 13
V gene: TRBV29-1
clone size: many
D gene: .
CDR3 protein: CSVRRLLNTEAFF
CDR3 DNA: TGCAGCGTTCGGAGGTTATTGAACACTGAAGCTTTCTTT

J gene: TRBJ1-2
CDR3 length: 12
V gene: TRBV29-1
clone size: .
D gene: .
CDR3 protein: CSATSGAAGYTF
CDR3 DNA: TGCAGCGCAACATCGGGAGCAGCGGGCTACACCTTC

J gene: TRBJ2-1
CDR3 length: 14
V gene: TRBV4-2
clone size: many
D gene: .
CDR3 protein: CASSQRARGNEQFF
CDR3 DNA: TGTGCCAGCAGCCAACGGGCTAGGGGCAATGAGCAGTTCTTC

J gene: TRBJ2-1
CDR3 length: 17
V gene: TRBV12-3/TRBV12-4
clone size: .
D gene: TRBD2
CDR3 protein: CASRFDPGLGSRNEQFF
CDR3 DNA: TGTGCCAGCAGATTCGATCCGGGACTAGGAAGTCGAAATGAGCAGTTCTTC

J gene: TRBJ2-3
CDR3 length: 16
V gene: TRBV18
clone size: .
D gene: .
CDR3 protein: CASSPLPVSSTDTQYF
CDR3 DNA: TGTGCCAGCTCACCACTACCGGTTTCAAGCACAGATACGCAGTATTTT

J gene: TRBJ2-5
CDR3 length: 12
V gene: TRBV20-1
clone size: many
D gene: .
CDR3 protein: CSARNRDETQYF
CDR3 DNA: TGCAGTGCTAGAAACAGGGACGAGACCCAGTACTTC

J gene: TRBJ2-5
CDR3 length: 14
V gene: TRBV27
clone size: .
D gene: TRBD2
CDR3 protein: CASSWGLAEETQYF
CDR3 DNA: TGTGCCAGCAGTTGGGGACTAGCGGAAGAGACCCAGTACTTC

J gene: TRBJ1-6
CDR3 length: 14
V gene: TRBV12-3/TRBV12-4
clone size: many
D gene: .
CDR3 protein: CASSLTASNSPLHF
CDR3 DNA: TGTGCCAGCAGTTTGACAGCGAGTAATTCACCCCTCCACTTT

J gene: TRBJ2-3
CDR3 length: 14
V gene: TRBV12-3/TRBV12-4
clone size: .
D gene: TRBD2
CDR3 protein: CASSLAGRADTQYF
CDR3 DNA: TGTGCCAGCAGCTTAGCGGGACGGGCAGATACGCAGTATTTT

J gene: TRBJ1-2
CDR3 length: 13
V gene: TRBV20-1
clone size: many
D gene: TRBD1
CDR3 protein: CSAAVQGARSYTF
CDR3 DNA: TGCAGTGCTGCGGTACAGGGGGCCAGGAGCTACACCTTC

J gene: TRBJ2-7
CDR3 length: 15
V gene: TRBV20-1
clone size: many
D gene: .
CDR3 protein: CSASANRGGSYEQYF
CDR3 DNA: TGCAGTGCTTCAGCTAACAGGGGGGGCTCCTACGAGCAGTACTTC

J gene: TRBJ1-5
CDR3 length: 15
V gene: TRBV7-8
clone size: .
D gene: .
CDR3 protein: CASSLFRDSNQPQHF
CDR3 DNA: TGTGCCAGCAGCTTATTCAGGGACTCGAATCAGCCCCAGCATTTT

J gene: TRBJ2-1
CDR3 length: 13
V gene: TRBV12-3/TRBV12-4
clone size: .
D gene: .
CDR3 protein: CASSLYRGNEQFF
CDR3 DNA: TGTGCCAGCAGTTTGTACAGAGGCAATGAGCAGTTCTTC

J gene: TRBJ1-1
CDR3 length: 15
V gene: TRBV20-1
clone size: many
D gene: TRBD1
CDR3 protein: CSASPGQGARTEAFF
CDR3 DNA: TGCAGTGCTAGTCCGGGACAGGGGGCGAGAACTGAAGCTTTCTTT

J gene: TRBJ2-3
CDR3 length: 15
V gene: TRBV12-3/TRBV12-4
clone size: few
D gene: .
CDR3 protein: CASSLVERAADTQYF
CDR3 DNA: TGTGCCAGCAGTTTAGTCGAGCGGGCGGCAGATACGCAGTATTTT